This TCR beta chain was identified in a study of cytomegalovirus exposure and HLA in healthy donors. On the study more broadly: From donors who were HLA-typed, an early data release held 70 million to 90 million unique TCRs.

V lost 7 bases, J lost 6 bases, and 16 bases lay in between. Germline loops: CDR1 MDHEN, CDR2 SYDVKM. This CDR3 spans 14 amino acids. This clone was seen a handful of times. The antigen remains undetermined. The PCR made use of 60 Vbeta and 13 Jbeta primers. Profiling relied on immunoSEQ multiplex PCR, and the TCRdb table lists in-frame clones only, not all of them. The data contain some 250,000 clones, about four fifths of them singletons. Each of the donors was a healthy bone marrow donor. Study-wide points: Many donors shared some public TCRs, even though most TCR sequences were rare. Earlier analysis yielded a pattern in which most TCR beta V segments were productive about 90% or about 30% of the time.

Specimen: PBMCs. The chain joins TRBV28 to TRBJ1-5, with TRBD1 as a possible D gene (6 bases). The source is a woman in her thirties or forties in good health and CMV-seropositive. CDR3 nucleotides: TGTGCCAGCACCTTAGGGGGTATTGTTCAGCCCCAGCATTTT. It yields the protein CASTLGGIVQPQHF.